This TCR beta chain is drawn from a study of T-cell reconstitution after alpha-beta-depleted transplantation in children. Unique molecular identifiers were used to barcode this TCRbeta library. One entry per CDR3 protein results from TCRdb running MiXCR on the PCR reads. The data hold just over 350,000 distinct CDR3 sequences, with about an eighth observed a single time. The CDR3 is 14 residues long. V shed 1 base and J shed 3 bases, with 7 bases lying between them. Per germline, CDR1 KGHSH and CDR2 LQKENI. The specimen was PBMCs, collected from the stem cell graft. The TCR was taken from a human donor who donated a stem cell graft to a child with Fanconi anemia. The chain combines TRBV18 with TRBJ2-1, with D possibly matching TRBD1 (6 bases). The CDR3 is CASSPLDSYNEQFF. The CDR3 DNA reads as TGTGCCAGCTCACCACTGGACAGCTACAATGAGCAGTTCTTC.